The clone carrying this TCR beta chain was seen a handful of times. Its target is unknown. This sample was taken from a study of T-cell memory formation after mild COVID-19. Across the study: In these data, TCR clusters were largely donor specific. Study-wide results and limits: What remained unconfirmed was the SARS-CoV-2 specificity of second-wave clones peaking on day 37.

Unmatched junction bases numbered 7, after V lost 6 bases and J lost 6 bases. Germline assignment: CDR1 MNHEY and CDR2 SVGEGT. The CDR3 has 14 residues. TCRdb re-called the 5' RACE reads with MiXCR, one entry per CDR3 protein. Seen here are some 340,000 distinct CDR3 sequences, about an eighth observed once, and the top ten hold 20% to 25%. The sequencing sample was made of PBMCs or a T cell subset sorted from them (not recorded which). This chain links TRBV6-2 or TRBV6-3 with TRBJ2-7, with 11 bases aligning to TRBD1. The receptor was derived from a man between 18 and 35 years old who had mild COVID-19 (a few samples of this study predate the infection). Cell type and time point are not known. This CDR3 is CASRPGTGGAEQYF. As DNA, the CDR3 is TGTGCCAGCAGACCCGGGACAGGGGGTGCCGAGCAGTACTTC.